The source of this T cell receptor beta chain is a study of T cells after posttransplantation cyclophosphamide. The study, taken as a whole, reports: Blood and skin or GI T cell repertoires showed limited TRB overlap.

As to this clone: Its antigen is currently unknown.

The method was immunoSEQ multiplex PCR; TCRdb's version includes in-frame clones alone and lacks a portion of them. The repertoire has approximately 45,000 clones, around 94% of them found once; the top ten carry roughly 2.9%. The germline CDR1 and CDR2 sequences are SGHDT and YYEEEE. This CDR3 contains 17 residues. Trimming cost V 0 bases and J 14 bases, with 27 bases left between them. Sequencing input: PBMCs. This clonotype originated in a woman aged 45 to 65 in good health and a related stem cell transplant donor. The chain is built from TRBV5-6 and TRBJ2-1; the D gene is possibly TRBD2 (6 bases). DNA for the CDR3: TGTGCCAGCAGCTTGGCGGAGGGCACAGACGCCGGGGCTAGCAAGTTCTTC. Translating gives CASSLAEGTDAGASKFF.